Below are 28 T cell receptor beta chains sequenced from a single sample in a study of cytomegalovirus exposure and HLA in healthy donors. Researchers ran the PCR with 60 Vbeta and 13 Jbeta primers. Assay used: immunoSEQ multiplex PCR; TCRdb lists only in-frame clones, some missing. Recorded here are around 140,000 clones; the top ten clones represent about 2.3%. Input material: PBMCs. The receptors stem from a woman aged 18-30 years in good health and CMV-seronegative.

V gene TRBV7-6 combines with J gene TRBJ2-1, with 8 positions matching TRBD2. CDR1 is SGHVS, CDR2 FNYEAQ, per germline. The CDR3 covers 14 residues. Trimming removed 0 bases from V and 8 bases from J; junction bases left unmatched: 3. In DNA form, the CDR3 reads TGTGCCAGCAGCTTAGCAGCGGGAGCGGATGAGCAGTTCTTC. Residues: CASSLAAGADEQFF.

The chain couples TRBV6-1 to TRBJ2-5, with a weak D call TRBD2 (5 bases). The J call is in doubt because the DNA end fits TRBJ2-7 better. The germline V gene has CDR1 MNHNS and CDR2 SASEGT. The CDR3 extends over 16 amino acids. CDR3 amino acids: CASSDTGGWSSYEQYF. The CDR3 bases are TGTGCCAGCAGTGACACTGGCGGGTGGAGCTCCTACGAGCAGTACTTC.

This sequence joins TRBV19 and TRBJ1-2; TRBD1 matches at 7 bases. Trimming took 4 bases from V and 5 from J; bases not matched to a gene: 7. The CDR3 covers 14 residues. From germline, CDR1 is LNHDA and CDR2 SQIVND (reference sequence). CDR3 amino acids: CASSTPPGQYGYTF. The CDR3 DNA is TGTGCCAGTAGTACTCCACCGGGACAGTATGGCTACACCTTC.

The V and J genes are TRBV5-1 and TRBJ1-1; a weak D match, TRBD1 (5 bases). The germline V gene has CDR1 SGHRS and CDR2 YFSETQ. With 0 bases removed from V and 1 base from J, the gap between germline ends came to 10 bases. The length of the CDR3 is 15 residues. This chain's CDR3 is CASSLDGRGNTEAFF. The CDR3 DNA is TGCGCCAGCAGCTTGGACGGAAGGGGGAACACTGAAGCTTTCTTT.

This chain joins TRBV2 and TRBJ2-1; perhaps TRBD2 as D (5 bases). Trimming stripped 5 bases from V and 4 bases from J, with 12 bases between. The length of the CDR3 is 14 residues. Germline V gene lookup returns CDR1 SNHLY and CDR2 FYNNEI. In DNA form, the CDR3 reads TGTGCCAGCAGTCTGAGGGCCGGTTACAATGAGCAGTTCTTC. Residues: CASSLRAGYNEQFF. Based on the CDR3 plus reference TRBV2 and TRBJ2-1, the full variable domain is EPEVTQTPSHQVTQMGQEVILRCVPISNHLYFYWYRQILGQKVEFLVSFYNNEISEKSEIFDDQFSVERPDGSNFTLKIRSTKLEDSAMYFCASSLRAGYNEQFFGPGTRLTVL.

V is TRBV28 and J is TRBJ2-5; a possible D gene is TRBD1 (6 bases). Germline assignment: CDR1 MDHEN and CDR2 SYDVKM. The CDR3 has 13 residues. Between the trimmed V and J ends, which lost 5 bases and 2 bases, there was a span of 9 bases. CDR3 nucleotide sequence: TGTGCCAGCAGTCTAGGACAGCAAGAGACCCAGTACTTC. Translating gives CASSLGQQETQYF.

This chain uses TRBV10-3 with TRBJ2-1; 14 positions agree with TRBD2. Germline V lookup: CDR1 ENHRY, CDR2 SYGVKD. The CDR3 is 15 amino acids. The trim removed 6 bases at V and 10 bases at J, leaving 8 bases unmatched. In DNA, the CDR3 is TGTGCCATCAGGTTGGGACTAGCGGGAGACGGCGAGCAGTTCTTC. It translates to CAIRLGLAGDGEQFF.

V gene TRBV18 combines with J gene TRBJ1-5, with 11 bases fitting TRBD1. The CDR3 extends over 18 amino acids. Germline trimming cut 4 bases from V and 2 bases from J; bases unmatched to any gene: 10. In germline, CDR1 is KGHSH, CDR2 LQKENI. CDR3: CASSQNGTGGWGNQPQHF. For the CDR3, the DNA is TGTGCCAGCTCACAAAACGGGACAGGGGGATGGGGCAATCAGCCCCAGCATTTT.

This chain connects TRBV5-8 to TRBJ2-7, with 7 bases fitting TRBD1. The V gene end was trimmed by 2 bases and the J gene end by 6 bases; junction bases not matched to a gene: 2. The CDR3 loop spans 12 amino acids. Germline V gene sequence: CDR1 SGHTS, CDR2 YDEGEE. The CDR3 DNA reads TGTGCCAGCAGCTTTGACAGGGCCGAGCAGTACGTC. It codes for CASSFDRAEQYV.

V gene TRBV5-1 combines with J gene TRBJ2-1; TRBD1 matches at 8 bases. V lost 3 bases, J lost 8 bases, and 19 bases stayed unmatched. Germline-derived CDR1 and CDR2 are SGHRS and YFSETQ. The CDR3 totals 18 residues. The CDR3 DNA is TGCGCCAGCAGCTCCAACCTACCGGGACAGGAAGTTCACGATGAGCAGTTCTTC. Encoded protein: CASSSNLPGQEVHDEQFF. Filled out from reference TRBV5-1 and TRBJ2-1, the complete variable domain reads KAGVTQTPRYLIKTRGQQVTLSCSPISGHRSVSWYQQTPGQGLQFLFEYFSETQRNKGNFPGRFSGRQFSNSRSEMNVSTLELGDSALYLCASSSNLPGQEVHDEQFFGPGTRLTVL.

This sequence joins TRBV7-2 and TRBJ2-2; 13 positions match TRBD2. Germline V gives CDR1 SGHTA, CDR2 FQGNSA. The J segment lost 3 bases and the V segment lost 5 bases, leaving 6 bases of the junction unmatched. The CDR3 consists of 17 residues. The CDR3 sequence: CASSPTSGRPDTGELFF. CDR3 nucleotide sequence: TGTGCCAGCAGCCCGACTAGCGGGAGGCCAGACACCGGGGAGCTGTTTTTT.

V usage is TRBV19 and J usage is TRBJ2-6; D is ambiguous. CDR3 length equals 14 residues. Per germline, CDR1 LNHDA and CDR2 SQIVND (reference sequence). Trimming took 8 bases from V and 0 from J, leaving 8 bases between them. The CDR3 is CASSSGSGANVLTF. DNA of the CDR3: TGTGCCAGTTCCTCCGGCTCTGGGGCCAACGTCCTGACTTTC.

This chain joins TRBV7-2 and TRBJ2-2; 9 nucleotides line up with TRBD1. The V and J ends lost 7 bases and 6 bases, in that order; junction bases with no gene match: 12. The CDR3 spans 16 residues. Germline CDR1 and CDR2: SGHTA and FQGNSA. The CDR3 nucleotides are TGTGCCAGCACCTTCAGTGGGGGACAGGGAGCCGGGGAGCTGTTTTTT. This translates into CASTFSGGQGAGELFF.

The genes are TRBV9 and TRBJ2-2; 10 bases fit TRBD2. The CDR3 is 16 residues long. V dropped 2 bases and J dropped 4; count of bases not matched to a gene: 5. Germline-derived CDR1 and CDR2 are SGDLS and YYNGEE. CDR3 residues: CASSVLAGDATGELFF. As DNA, the CDR3 is TGTGCCAGCAGCGTCCTAGCGGGAGACGCCACCGGGGAGCTGTTTTTT. The full variable domain, in which reference TRBV9 and TRBJ2-2 provide the parts outside the CDR3, is DSGVTQTPKHLITATGQRVTLRCSPRSGDLSVYWYQQSLDQGLQFLIQYYNGEERAKGNILERFSAQQFPDLHSELNLSSLELGDSALYFCASSVLAGDATGELFFGEGSRLTVL.

The V and J genes are TRBV6-6 and TRBJ1-1, with a tentative D call TRBD1 (6 bases). With 3 bases removed from V and 1 base from J, the gap between germline ends came to 9 bases. Germline V gene lookup returns CDR1 MNHNY and CDR2 SVGAGI (reference sequence). CDR3 length: 14 amino acids. The CDR3 bases are TGTGCCAGCAGTTATTGGACAGCGAACACTGAAGCTTTCTTT. The encoded protein is CASSYWTANTEAFF.

As regards this clone: Other DNA sequences in the same sample also yield this CDR3. The chain combines TRBV19 with TRBJ1-5, with D possibly TRBD1 on 5 matching bases. CDR1 is LNHDA, CDR2 SQIVND, per germline (reference sequence). The CDR3 is made up of 14 amino acids. Trimming stripped 3 bases from V and 3 bases from J, with 9 bases between. The CDR3 DNA is TGTGCCAGTAGTATTGCAGGGAACAATCAGCCCCAGCATTTT. Amino acids: CASSIAGNNQPQHF.

V usage is TRBV11-2 and J usage is TRBJ2-1; the match to TRBD2 covers 8 bases. CDR1 is SGHAT and CDR2 is FQNNGV in the germline V gene. J was trimmed by 0 bases and V by 8 bases; bases with no gene match: 18. The CDR3 consists of 19 residues. In nucleotides, the CDR3 is TGTGCCAGCGGTCTCCCCAGTTGGAGCGGGAGTGCCTCCTACAATGAGCAGTTCTTC. Its protein is CASGLPSWSGSASYNEQFF.

This chain links TRBV19 with TRBJ2-2, with 10 nucleotides matching TRBD1. V shed 4 bases and J 5 bases; nucleotides not matched to a gene: 4. The germline CDR1 and CDR2 sequences are LNHDA and SQIVND (reference sequence). The CDR3 loop spans 15 amino acids. In DNA form, the CDR3 reads TGTGCCAGTAGTAGCCGGACAGGGGGAACCGGGGAGCTGTTTTTT. Its translation is CASSSRTGGTGELFF.

This chain links TRBV4-2 with TRBJ2-5; 11 bases align to TRBD2. CDR3 length: 15 amino acids. Germline V CDR1 and CDR2: LGHNA, YNFKEQ. Trimming took 7 bases from V and 2 from J; bases not matched to a gene: 6. The CDR3 reads CASTVGLAGQETQYF. CDR3 DNA: TGTGCCAGCACCGTTGGACTAGCGGGTCAAGAGACCCAGTACTTC.

This chain joins TRBV5-5 and TRBJ1-5, with a possible D match to TRBD1 (6 bases). The V end lost 3 bases, the J end lost 3 bases, and 13 bases lay between the germline ends. Germline V CDR1 and CDR2: SGHKS, YYEKEE (reference sequence). The CDR3 has 15 amino acids. CDR3 loop: CASSSQVGANQPQHF. The CDR3 nucleotides are TGTGCCAGCAGCTCCCAGGTGGGGGCCAATCAGCCCCAGCATTTT. The whole variable domain, filled in from reference TRBV5-5 and TRBJ1-5, reads DAGVTQSPTHLIKTRGQQVTLRCSPISGHKSVSWYQQVLGQGPQFIFQYYEKEERGRGNFPDRFSARQFPNYSSELNVNALLLGDSALYLCASSSQVGANQPQHFGDGTRLSIL.

The chain has TRBV6-1 and TRBJ2-5, with TRBD2 matching over 9 bases. The germline V gene encodes CDR1 MNHNS and CDR2 SASEGT. After removal of 4 bases from V and 2 bases from J, the junction contained 5 bases not matched to a gene. CDR3 size: 15 residues. The CDR3 protein is CASSVIAGVQETQYF. The DNA of the CDR3 is TGTGCCAGCAGTGTTATAGCGGGAGTGCAAGAGACCCAGTACTTC.

The chain carries TRBV11-2 and TRBJ2-1, with 8 nucleotides matching TRBD1. Trimming took 4 bases from V and 4 from J; bases not matched to a gene: 6. The germline V gene has CDR1 SGHAT and CDR2 FQNNGV. This CDR3 comprises 15 residues. CDR3 protein: CASSSTRTGYNEQFF. The CDR3 DNA reads TGTGCCAGCAGCTCCACTCGGACAGGGTACAATGAGCAGTTCTTC.

The CDR3 nucleotides are TGTGCCAGCAGCGCAGGGGGTGTTTGGGGGTCTGACGCCACCATATATTTT. Translation: CASSAGGVWGSDATIYF. This rearrangement joins TRBV9 to TRBJ1-3, with 7 bases fitting TRBD1. CDR3 length: 17 amino acids. The germline V gene encodes CDR1 SGDLS and CDR2 YYNGEE. With 3 bases clipped from V and 9 bases from J, the junction kept 18 bases outside the gene matches.

The chain couples TRBV19 to TRBJ1-4; 7 bases fit TRBD1. Germline V gene lookup returns CDR1 LNHDA and CDR2 SQIVND (reference sequence). This CDR3 has 16 amino acids. V lost 4 bases to trimming and J lost 3 bases; unmatched junction nucleotides: 8. Written as DNA, the CDR3 is TGTGCCAGTAGTACTACCACAGGGGCGGCTAATGAAAAACTGTTTTTT. As protein: CASSTTTGAANEKLFF.

CDR3 sequence: CASSSLQGTGQYF. Written as DNA, the CDR3 is TGTGCCAGCAGTTCCTTACAGGGGACAGGGCAGTATTTT. The chain links TRBV6-5 to TRBJ2-3; TRBD1 matches 8 bases. This CDR3 region has 13 residues. In germline, CDR1 is MNHEY, CDR2 SVGAGI. V lost 4 bases to trimming and J lost 11 bases; unmatched junction nucleotides: 8.

The gene calls are TRBV29-1 and TRBJ2-2; 11 bases line up with TRBD1. J gave up 5 bases and V 5 bases, and 10 bases lay outside the gene matches. CDR3 size: 16 residues. The germline gives CDR1 SQVTM, CDR2 ANQGSEA. CDR3 nucleotide sequence: TGCAGCGTTTCAGAGAGCGGGACAGGGGGGACCGGGGAGCTGTTTTTT. It yields the protein CSVSESGTGGTGELFF.

V gene TRBV6-1 combines with J gene TRBJ2-7, with D possibly being TRBD1 (6 bases). Germline V lookup: CDR1 MNHNS, CDR2 SASEGT. CDR3 size: 13 residues. Trimming removed 6 bases at V and 2 bases at J, with 11 bases between. The CDR3 loop is CASRQQGTYEQYF. The CDR3 region has the DNA TGTGCCAGCAGACAACAGGGTACCTACGAGCAGTACTTC.

The chain joins TRBV5-1 to TRBJ1-1; TRBD1 aligns across 9 bases. The ends lost 4 bases at V and 0 bases at J; junction bases unmatched: 10. The CDR3 consists of 17 residues. Germline CDR1 is SGHRS and CDR2 is YFSETQ. The CDR3 sequence is CASSRARTGDLNTEAFF. CDR3 in DNA: TGCGCCAGCAGCCGAGCCAGGACAGGGGATCTGAACACTGAAGCTTTCTTT.